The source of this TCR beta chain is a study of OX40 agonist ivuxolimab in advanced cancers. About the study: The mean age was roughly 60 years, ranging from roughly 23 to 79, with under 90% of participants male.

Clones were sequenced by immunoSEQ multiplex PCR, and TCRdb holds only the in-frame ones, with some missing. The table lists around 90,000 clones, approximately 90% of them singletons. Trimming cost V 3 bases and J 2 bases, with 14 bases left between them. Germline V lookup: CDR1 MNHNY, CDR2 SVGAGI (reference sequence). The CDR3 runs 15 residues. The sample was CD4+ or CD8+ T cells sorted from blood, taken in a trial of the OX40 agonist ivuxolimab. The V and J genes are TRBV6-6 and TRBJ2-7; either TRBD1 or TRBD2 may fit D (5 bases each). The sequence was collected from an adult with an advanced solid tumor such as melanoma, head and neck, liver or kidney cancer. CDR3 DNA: TGTGCCAGCAGTTATCTGGGGGTAACACCCTACGAGCAGTACTTC. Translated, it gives CASSYLGVTPYEQYF.